This TCR beta chain stems from a study of early T cells in non-severe SARS-CoV-2 infection. Study at large: Bulk RNA isolated from unsorted whole blood underwent sequencing; chains were not paired. Overall study findings and caveats: Sequences matched to VDJdb favored anti-spike CD8 responses, while private and CD4 specificities were missed.

A word on this clonotype: Its antigen is not known.

Germline V gives CDR1 SNHLY, CDR2 FYNNEI. The CDR3 is made up of 9 amino acids. V dropped 8 bases and J dropped 6 bases, with 3 bases sitting between them. The protocol attached unique molecular identifiers to individual cDNA molecules. TCRdb re-called the 5' RACE reads through MiXCR, storing one row per CDR3 protein. Of 85,000 to 100,000 distinct CDR3 sequences in the sample, approximately 9.9% were seen once. The rearrangement joins TRBV2 to TRBJ2-3; D unclear. Here the sequenced sample was whole blood, taken at baseline. The sequence derives from an adult who was a healthcare worker with PCR-confirmed SARS-CoV-2 infection or an uninfected control (not recorded which). CDR3 bases: TGTGCCAGCGGGGATACGCAGTATTTT. Translation gives CASGDTQYF.